This T cell receptor (beta chain) was sequenced for a study of blood T cell repertoires in COVID-19. Across the whole study: Acute-phase and convalescent COVID-19 samples originated in the United States, Italy and Spain. Sample material is recorded as cDNA or gDNA derived from T cells, B-cell-depleted T cells, or PBMCs.

Per the original methods: Quantification of nucleated cells was approximated via reference gene primer amplification. Generated by immunoSEQ multiplex PCR, the TCRdb table keeps only in-frame clones and is missing some. Clonal size and the V and J genes are those of that table, whereas D and trimming came from the DNA. The profile covers approximately 160,000 clones, with under 85% appearing a single time and approximately 1.3% taken by the ten largest. CDR1 and CDR2 (germline): MNHEY, SMNVEV (reference sequence). After removal of 5 bases from V and 6 bases from J, the junction contained 13 bases not matched to a gene. CDR3 length equals 16 residues.

What was sequenced was peripheral blood. The TCR comes from a man between 60 and 75 years old who had recovered from COVID-19. The chain uses TRBV27 and TRBJ2-4, with 7 bases identical to TRBD1. Here the CDR3 reads CASSPIQGLKGNIQYF. CDR3 bases: TGTGCCAGCAGTCCTATACAGGGGTTGAAAGGAAACATTCAGTACTTC.